This TCR beta chain was retrieved from a study of CD8 T cells in Susac syndrome. Sequencing of TCR beta covered CD8+ and CD4+ T cells obtained from blood. Healthy donors constituted the controls, which were matched for age and sex. It was negative isolation that provided the CD8+ and CD4+ T cells, whereas TEMRA cells were enriched by FACS. An input of 0.5 to 1 ug of RNA was subjected to reverse transcription using random hexamers. Multiplex immunoSEQ PCR targeted 54 Vbeta and 13 Jbeta TCR beta segments. TCRdb recomputed calls from the immunoSEQ multiplex PCR reads with MiXCR, one row per CDR3 protein. Of approximately 130,000 distinct CDR3 sequences listed, around 94% are singletons. Sequencing was carried out using CD4+ T cells from PBMCs. This clonotype was obtained from a human donor in good health.

For the CDR3, the DNA is TGTGCCTGGAGTGTCAGGGACAGGGGGCCGGACGAGCAGTACTTC. Amino acid sequence: CAWSVRDRGPDEQYF. The chain is built from TRBV30 and TRBJ2-7; TRBD1 matches at 12 bases. The CDR3 is 15 residues long. J was trimmed by 5 bases and V by 0 bases; bases with no gene match: 5. The germline gives CDR1 GTSNPN, CDR2 SVGIG (reference sequence).